This T cell receptor (beta chain) is drawn from a study of blood T cell repertoires in COVID-19. In the authors' methods: By means of reference gene primer amplification, nucleated cell counts were estimated. The assay was immunoSEQ multiplex PCR, and TCRdb's table has in-frame clones only and misses some. The V and J calls and clone size come from that table; D and trimming were worked out from the DNA. The sample carries more than 95,000 clones, around 82% recorded once. This CDR3 has 17 amino acids. The V and J ends lost 5 bases and 11 bases, in that order; junction bases with no gene match: 20. Per the germline V gene, CDR1 is SGHNT and CDR2 is YYREEE (reference sequence).

The chain has TRBV5-4 and TRBJ2-2, with 8 nucleotides matching TRBD2. The sequenced sample consisted of peripheral blood. The receptor was derived from a man older than 75 with active or convalescent COVID-19. The CDR3 loop reads CASRDTGTRGGVSELFF. The CDR3 coding sequence is TGTGCCAGCAGGGACACCGGGACTAGAGGTGGGGTGAGCGAGCTGTTTTTT.